A selection of T cell receptor beta chains follows, all from one sample in a study of blood T cell repertoires in COVID-19. Clones were read by immunoSEQ multiplex PCR, and TCRdb kept only the in-frame ones, dropping some. Here the sample spans about 160,000 clones, 80% being singletons. The sequenced sample was PBMCs or T cells enriched from blood (not recorded which). These receptors were taken from a woman aged 60 to 75 who had recovered from COVID-19. Both conserved end residues are part of each CDR3. The D gene is left open where the match is weak. A row's size may be missing; if present it is once, few, many or a size class.

CDR3 DNA	CDR3 protein	CDR3 length	V gene	D gene	J gene	clone size
TGTGCTAGTGGTTTTCCCTGGACAGAAAACACAGATACGCAGTATTTT	CASGFPWTENTDTQYF	16	TRBV12-5	-	TRBJ2-3	-
TGTGCCAGCAGTTCAACAGGGCTCTATGGCTACACCTTC	CASSSTGLYGYTF	13	TRBV27	-	TRBJ1-2	-
TGCGCCAGCAGCTACGAGTTGGGGCACAAAAACATTCAGTACTTC	CASSYELGHKNIQYF	15	TRBV5-1	-	TRBJ2-4	-
TGTGCCAGCAGTGAGTACGGTGGTGAAAAACTGTTTTTT	CASSEYGGEKLFF	13	TRBV6-1	-	TRBJ1-4	few
TGTGCCATCAAGCGTGGCGGGCTGGAGGAAGCTTTCTTT	CAIKRGGLEEAFF	13	TRBV10-3	-	TRBJ1-1	few
TGCGCCACCCGCAGGGGGGCGGCTGATACGCAGTATTTT	CATRRGAADTQYF	13	TRBV5-1	-	TRBJ2-3	few
TGTGCCAGCAGCTTTGGCGGGGGGGCCATACGGGAGCAGTTCTTC	CASSFGGGAIREQFF	15	TRBV7-6	TRBD2	TRBJ2-1	once
TGTGCCAGCAGCGTAGACAGTAGCTCTGGAAACACCATATATTTT	CASSVDSSSGNTIYF	15	TRBV9	-	TRBJ1-3	-
TGTGCCAGCAGCTTCAAACAGGGCGCAGAGACCCAGTACTTC	CASSFKQGAETQYF	14	TRBV7-2	-	TRBJ2-5	-
TGTGCCAGCAAACAGACAGGGGGCGGCTATGGCTACACCTTC	CASKQTGGGYGYTF	14	TRBV2	TRBD1	TRBJ1-2	-
TGTGCCAGCAGCTTAGGTCCAGGGCTAGGCACTGAAGCTTTCTTT	CASSLGPGLGTEAFF	15	TRBV7-2	-	TRBJ1-1	-
TGTGCCATCAGTGGACAGGGGGCCGGTGGCTACACCTTC	CAISGQGAGGYTF	13	TRBV10-3	TRBD1	TRBJ1-2	few
TGTGCCTGGAGTGTCTACAGAGCTGGGGAGCAGTACTTC	CAWSVYRAGEQYF	13	TRBV30	-	TRBJ2-7	-
TGTGCCAGCAGCCCCAAGCGGAGACTAGCGGGGGGGCTAGATACGCAGTATTTT	CASSPKRRLAGGLDTQYF	18	TRBV7-2	TRBD2	TRBJ2-3	-
TGTGCCAGCAGCTTCCAGTCTGGCTACAATGAGCAGTTCTTC	CASSFQSGYNEQFF	14	TRBV11-2	-	TRBJ2-1	-
TGTGCCTGGAGTGTCGGCGGGTTTAGCAATCAGCCCCAGCATTTT	CAWSVGGFSNQPQHF	15	TRBV30	-	TRBJ1-5	-
TGTGCCAGTAGTGTCCAGGTTGGTTCACCCCTCCACTTT	CASSVQVGSPLHF	13	TRBV19	-	TRBJ1-6	-
TGTGCCTGGACCGGGGACAGGGGGCGCAGAGGCTACACCTTC	CAWTGDRGRRGYTF	14	TRBV30	TRBD1	TRBJ1-2	-
TGTGCCAGCAGCCTAGCGCCTAGCGGGGGCACAGATACGCAGTATTTT	CASSLAPSGGTDTQYF	16	TRBV9	TRBD2	TRBJ2-3	-
TGTGCCAGAAGCCGTACTAGCGGGCGTACGCAGTATTTT	CARSRTSGRTQYF	13	TRBV2	TRBD2	TRBJ2-3	few
TGTGCCTGGGGCATAGGAACAGGGACGGGTGGCTACACCTTC	CAWGIGTGTGGYTF	14	TRBV30	-	TRBJ1-2	-
TGCAGCGTTCCCCACCCGGGGACAACCAACTATGGCTACACCTTC	CSVPHPGTTNYGYTF	15	TRBV29-1	-	TRBJ1-2	once
TGTGCCAGTAACGCGGCCTCCGGGTTTGGGCAGCCCCAGCATTTT	CASNAASGFGQPQHF	15	TRBV19	-	TRBJ1-5	-
TGTGCCTGGAGTCGGGGTTATGGTGGAAACACCATATATTTT	CAWSRGYGGNTIYF	14	TRBV30	-	TRBJ1-3	-
TGTGCCAGCCGGGACAGGGGGTATCAGCCCCAGCATTTT	CASRDRGYQPQHF	13	TRBV19	TRBD1	TRBJ1-5	-
TGTGCCAGCAGCTTAGTCCAGACTAGCTTTTCTTCCCAAGAGACCCAGTACTTC	CASSLVQTSFSSQETQYF	18	TRBV7-8	TRBD2	TRBJ2-5	-
TGTGCCAGCAGCGACCCAGGGGACGGGGACACTGAAGCTTTCTTT	CASSDPGDGDTEAFF	15	TRBV9	-	TRBJ1-1	-
TGTGCCAGCAGCCCCCGCCCTCGGGGGGGTGGCACAGATACGCAGTATTTT	CASSPRPRGGGTDTQYF	17	TRBV7-8	TRBD2	TRBJ2-3	-
TGTGCCAGCAGCTTAGGAGGGAAAGACAACTATGGCTACACCTTC	CASSLGGKDNYGYTF	15	TRBV7-8	-	TRBJ1-2	-
TGCGCCAGCAGCCCCCTGCCTAGTAGTTGGCAAGAGACCCAGTACTTC	CASSPLPSSWQETQYF	16	TRBV5-1	-	TRBJ2-5	-
TGTGCCAGCAGCTTGAGGCGAACGAACACCGGGGAGCTGTTTTTT	CASSLRRTNTGELFF	15	TRBV13	-	TRBJ2-2	-
TGCGCCAGCAGCCAACGGACAGGGGTTACTAGCAATCAGCCCCAGCATTTT	CASSQRTGVTSNQPQHF	17	TRBV4-1	TRBD1	TRBJ1-5	-
TGTGCCAGCAGCCAACGGGAAGCCCAACAGCCCCAGCATTTT	CASSQREAQQPQHF	14	TRBV3-1/TRBV3-2	-	TRBJ1-5	-
TGTGCCAGCAGCCAAGATGGGGACAGGTCTCAGCCCCAGCATTTT	CASSQDGDRSQPQHF	15	TRBV3-1/TRBV3-2	TRBD1	TRBJ1-5	-
TGCGCCAGCAGCCAAGATCCAGGGGCCTTTTCTAATGAAAAACTGTTTTTT	CASSQDPGAFSNEKLFF	17	TRBV4-1	-	TRBJ1-4	once
TGTGCCAGCAGCTTAATGGGACAGGGCTACGAGCAGTACTTC	CASSLMGQGYEQYF	14	TRBV7-2	TRBD1	TRBJ2-7	-
TGTGCAAGTCGATCGACTAGCGGGGGGGCGCTGACCTCCTACAATGAGCAGTTCTTC	CASRSTSGGALTSYNEQFF	19	TRBV12-2	-	TRBJ2-1	-
TGTGCCAGCAGCCAAGATCTTTGGGACAGGGGTCCCGGCGAGCAGTACTTC	CASSQDLWDRGPGEQYF	17	TRBV4-2	TRBD1	TRBJ2-7	-
TGTGCCAGTAGTGACAGCCACTCTGGGGCCAACGTCCTGACTTTC	CASSDSHSGANVLTF	15	TRBV19	-	TRBJ2-6	-